The 14 T cell receptor beta chains below were found in one sample sequenced in a study of T-cell reconstitution after alpha-beta-depleted transplantation in children. Preparation of the TCRbeta library involved a method that used unique molecular identifiers. One entry per CDR3 protein, called by TCRdb with MiXCR from the PCR reads. The sample includes 200,000 to 250,000 distinct CDR3 sequences, more than 20% of them seen just once. The specimen comprised PBMCs, mostly from graft donor cells, sampled 360 days after TCRalphabeta/CD19-depleted stem cell transplant. The receptors were gathered from a female patient between 2 and 10 years old who had a stem cell transplant for congenital amegakaryocytic thrombocytopenia, so the T cells may come from the graft donor.

This clonotype occurred a few times. The V gene is TRBV5-1, the J gene TRBJ1-2; D gene uncertain. There are 15 residues in the CDR3. Germline loops: CDR1 SGHRS, CDR2 YFSETQ. V shed 0 bases and J shed 2 bases, with 11 bases lying between them. The CDR3 DNA is TGCGCCAGCAGCTTGGCGGCAGACTCAAACTATGGCTACACCTTC. Translation: CASSLAADSNYGYTF.

This clonotype was detected a few times. The chain is built from TRBV28 and TRBJ1-2, with no clear D. V lost 5 bases, J lost 8 bases, and 21 bases lay in between. Per the germline V gene, CDR1 is MDHEN and CDR2 is SYDVKM. The CDR3 has 15 amino acids. DNA for the CDR3: TGTGCCAGCAGTCATAGCTCGTCCCCTAATCGGGGCTACACCTTC. Translating gives CASSHSSSPNRGYTF.

This chain joins TRBV12-3 or TRBV12-4 and TRBJ2-5; D remains unclear. Trimming took off 4 bases at V and 3 bases at J, with 9 bases between the two ends. The CDR3 contains 13 residues. The CDR3 is CASSSDTEETQYF. The CDR3 region has the DNA TGTGCCAGCAGTTCAGACACGGAAGAGACCCAGTACTTC.

The chain employs TRBV15 and TRBJ2-7, with unresolved D. The V end lost 4 bases, the J end lost 2 bases, and 9 bases lay between the germline ends. The CDR3 is 13 residues long. Germline CDR1 reads LNHNV; CDR2 reads YYDKDF (reference sequence). CDR3: CATSTDPAYEQYF. CDR3 DNA: TGTGCCACCAGCACGGATCCAGCCTACGAGCAGTACTTC.

The chain employs TRBV7-6 and TRBJ2-7; D unresolved. The germline CDR1 and CDR2 sequences are SGHVS and FNYEAQ. Trimming removed 1 base from V and 4 bases from J, with 20 bases in between. The CDR3 covers 17 residues. CDR3 DNA sequence: TGTGCCAGCAGCTTAGGATCGGTTGGTGGAACCCATTACGAGCAGTACTTC. Amino acid sequence: CASSLGSVGGTHYEQYF.

The chain's CDR3 is CASSSTITYEQYF. In DNA, the CDR3 is TGTGCCAGCAGTTCTACGATAACCTACGAGCAGTACTTC. J is TRBJ2-7 and V is TRBV12-3 or TRBV12-4; the D is unclear. The CDR3 contains 13 residues. The V gene lost 4 bases and the J gene lost 2 bases, with 9 bases spanning the gap.

V is TRBV4-3 and J is TRBJ2-3; 11 bases line up with TRBD2. CDR3 size: 18 residues. J lost 7 bases, V lost 0 bases, and 12 bases had no gene match. Germline V gene sequence: CDR1 LGHNA, CDR2 YSLEER. The DNA for the CDR3 is TGCGCCAGCAGCCAAGATTCTCCTCTAGCGGGAGGCTGGTATACGCAGTATTTT. Translated, it gives CASSQDSPLAGGWYTQYF.

This clonotype has more than one count but fewer than ten. This chain links TRBV3-1 with TRBJ2-5; no reliable D call. The CDR3 length is 14 residues. Between the trimmed V and J ends, which lost 1 base and 7 bases, there was a span of 13 bases. Germline assignment: CDR1 LGHDT and CDR2 YNNKEL (reference sequence). The CDR3 loop is CASSQALDLRTQYF. DNA of the CDR3: TGTGCCAGCAGCCAAGCCCTGGATCTTCGGACCCAGTACTTC.

The genes are TRBV24-1 and TRBJ2-1; weak D call: TRBD1 (5 bases). Trimming removed 1 base from V and 7 bases from J, with 10 bases in between. The V gene's germline CDR1 is KGHDR and CDR2 SFDVKD. The CDR3 length is 14 residues. The CDR3 region is CATSDFQGENEQFF. The CDR3 DNA reads as TGTGCCACCAGTGATTTTCAAGGGGAAAATGAGCAGTTCTTC.

This clonotype was seen at least ten times. The V call is TRBV7-3, the J call TRBJ1-1; 7 bases align to TRBD1. This CDR3 has 13 residues. Per germline, CDR1 SGHTA and CDR2 FQGTGA. The junction had 3 bases not matched to a gene; V was cut back by 5 bases and J by 3 bases. CDR3 nucleotides: TGTGCCAGCAGCCCCGACAGGGACACTGAAGCTTTCTTT. Protein sequence: CASSPDRDTEAFF.

This clonotype was found a few times. The chain couples TRBV27 to TRBJ2-4, with D tentatively TRBD1 (5 bases). The V gene lost 0 bases and the J gene lost 16 bases, with 13 bases spanning the gap. The germline V gene encodes CDR1 MNHEY and CDR2 SMNVEV (reference sequence). The CDR3 extends over 12 amino acids. The DNA of the CDR3 is TGTGCCAGCAGTTTATCAGGAGCTGGGGCATACTTC. This translates into CASSLSGAGAYF.

The gene calls are TRBV30 and TRBJ2-3, with a tentative D call TRBD2 (6 bases). The CDR3 runs 16 residues. Germline CDR1 and CDR2: GTSNPN and SVGIG (reference sequence). V was trimmed by 3 bases and J by 6 bases, leaving 22 bases between them. The CDR3 nucleotides are TGTGCCTGGAGCGCCGCTATGGGGGGTCGGGGGGATACGCAGTATTTT. It encodes CAWSAAMGGRGDTQYF.

V gene TRBV11-2 combines with J gene TRBJ2-3, with TRBD2 identical over 7 bases. Per germline, CDR1 SGHAT and CDR2 FQNNGV. The CDR3 contains 14 residues. V was pared by 5 bases and J by 5 bases, with 7 bases of the junction left unmatched. As DNA, the CDR3 is TGTGCCAGCAGCCCCGGACTAGTTGGAGATACGCAGTATTTT. Translated: CASSPGLVGDTQYF.

This chain links TRBV12-3 or TRBV12-4 with TRBJ2-1; D perhaps matches TRBD2 (6 bases). CDR3 length equals 12 residues. The germline V and J ends were trimmed by 5 bases and 13 bases, with 15 bases remaining between them. CDR3 coding DNA: TGTGCCAGCAGTCCTCGACTAGTTTCACAGTTCTTC. Amino acids: CASSPRLVSQFF.